This T cell receptor (beta chain) originates from a study of T cell repertoires in cytomegalovirus infection. TCRdb re-derived calls from the reads in MiXCR, one entry per CDR3 protein. The data hold more than 350,000 distinct CDR3 sequences, with approximately 31% observed a single time. The CDR3 covers 16 residues. Germline CDR1 is LNHNV and CDR2 is YYDKDF (reference sequence). The V and J ends lost 5 bases and 7 bases respectively, with 21 bases between them. Only a few counts were recorded for this clonotype. The receptor was derived from a human donor in good health (CMV status not recorded). Some clones in this sample may be carry-over from other donors' samples. The sequenced sample was PBMCs. The chain links TRBV15 to TRBJ1-5; tentatively, D is TRBD1 (6 bases). As DNA, the CDR3 is TGTGCCACCAGCGGCCACCTAACAGGGTTTGACCAGCCCCAGCATTTT. It yields the protein CATSGHLTGFDQPQHF.